Listed here are 26 T cell receptor beta chains from one sample, sequenced in a study of blood T cell repertoires in COVID-19. Assay: immunoSEQ multiplex PCR; the TCRdb copy retains only in-frame clones and omits some. The sample shows roughly 220,000 clones, around 80% of them seen only once. Sequenced material: peripheral blood. The receptors were gathered from a woman in her seventies with acute or convalescent COVID-19.

The DNA of the CDR3 is TGTGCCAGTAGTAGGAAGGGGCCCAATGAGCAGTTCTTC. Its protein is CASSRKGPNEQFF. V is TRBV19 and J is TRBJ2-1; perhaps TRBD1 as D (5 bases). Germline V gene data show CDR1 as LNHDA and CDR2 as SQIVND (reference sequence). The CDR3 is 13 amino acids. Trimming took 4 bases from V and 6 from J, leaving 10 bases between them.

This clone appeared a single time. This sequence joins TRBV28 and TRBJ1-5; D gene ambiguous. V gave up 7 bases and J gave up 2 bases, with 15 bases separating them. The length of the CDR3 is 15 residues. Germline CDR1 reads MDHEN; CDR2 reads SYDVKM. CDR3 in amino acids: CASKLVQDGNQPQHF. CDR3 nucleotide sequence: TGTGCCAGCAAACTGGTGCAGGATGGCAATCAGCCCCAGCATTTT.

The chain couples TRBV11-3 to TRBJ2-2, with no clear D. Trimming took off 5 bases at V and 7 bases at J, with 14 bases between the two ends. The CDR3 is 14 residues long. The germline CDR1 and CDR2 sequences are SGHNT and YENEEA. The CDR3 DNA sequence: TGTGCCAGCAGCCATCCAGGTACTGGCGGGGAGCTGTTTTTT. This sequence encodes CASSHPGTGGELFF.

The chain is built from TRBV28 and TRBJ1-5, with D maybe TRBD1 (5 bases). Germline V gene data show CDR1 as MDHEN and CDR2 as SYDVKM. The CDR3 has 12 amino acids. V was shortened by 8 bases and J by 3 bases, with 8 bases between the two germline ends. The CDR3: CASQGSNQPQHF. The CDR3 DNA is TGTGCCAGCCAGGGATCCAATCAGCCCCAGCATTTT.

The V and J genes are TRBV5-8 and TRBJ1-5, with D perhaps matching TRBD1 (6 bases). V lost 2 bases and J 6 bases, leaving 9 bases between the germline ends. The CDR3 is 13 amino acids. Germline V gene sequence: CDR1 SGHTS, CDR2 YDEGEE. The CDR3 sequence is CASSFQGTQPQHF. CDR3 coding DNA: TGTGCCAGCAGCTTCCAGGGGACTCAGCCCCAGCATTTT.

The chain combines TRBV21-1 with TRBJ2-7; the table's D call, TRBD1, has no DNA check behind it. TRBV21-1 counts as a pseudogene. The CDR3 covers 14 residues. The CDR3 DNA follows: TGTGCCAGCAGCGGCTGGACAGGGTCGTACGAGCAGTACTTC. This gives the protein CASSGWTGSYEQYF.

This sequence joins TRBV27 and TRBJ2-7; TRBD1 agrees at 9 bases. This CDR3 has 15 amino acids. CDR1 is MNHEY, CDR2 SMNVEV, per germline (reference sequence). V dropped 6 bases and J dropped 0; count of bases not matched to a gene: 6. The CDR3, as DNA: TGTGCCAGCAGAAAACAGGGGGCGGACTCCTACGAGCAGTACTTC. Translated, it gives CASRKQGADSYEQYF.

This rearrangement joins TRBV27 to TRBJ2-7; 8 bases fit TRBD1. V shed 3 bases and J 7 bases; nucleotides not matched to a gene: 5. The CDR3 spans 13 residues. Germline V CDR1 and CDR2: MNHEY, SMNVEV (reference sequence). In nucleotides, the CDR3 is TGTGCCAGCAGTTTTGACAGGGGTGGGGAGCAGTACTTC. Amino acid sequence: CASSFDRGGEQYF.

This clone has only a few counts. CDR3 sequence: CAISEWAGMGEKLFF. The DNA of the CDR3 is TGTGCCATCAGTGAGTGGGCAGGGATGGGGGAAAAACTGTTTTTT. The V call is TRBV10-3, the J call TRBJ1-4; D is possibly TRBD1 (5 bases). The germline V and J ends were trimmed by 1 base and 8 bases, with 14 bases remaining between them. This CDR3 contains 15 residues. Germline V CDR1 and CDR2: ENHRY, SYGVKD.

The rearrangement uses TRBV27 and TRBJ2-7; 8 nucleotides agree with TRBD2. The V segment lost 6 bases and the J segment 3 bases; nucleotides outside the gene matches: 7. In germline, CDR1 is MNHEY, CDR2 SMNVEV (reference sequence). The length of the CDR3 is 14 residues. CDR3 nucleotides: TGTGCCAGCAGAACGGGACTAGGAAACTACGAGCAGTACTTC. Its translation is CASRTGLGNYEQYF.

This clone was seen only a few times. J is TRBJ1-6 and V is TRBV7-9; TRBD1 matches 9 bases. The CDR3 is 15 amino acids. V lost 4 bases and J lost 9; bases outside the gene matches: 7. Germline V gives CDR1 SEHNR, CDR2 FQNEAQ (reference sequence). The CDR3 DNA reads as TGTGCCAGCAGCTCGACAGGGGGTACGAGTTCACCCCTCCACTTT. Its protein is CASSSTGGTSSPLHF.

This clone was seen a few times. The rearrangement links TRBV6-2 or TRBV6-3 to TRBJ2-1, with 11 nucleotides matching TRBD2. Germline assignment: CDR1 MNHEY and CDR2 SVGEGT. Trimming at V came to 2 bases and at J to 6 bases, leaving 3 bases not matched to a gene. This CDR3 has 15 residues. CDR3 sequence: CASSYVTSGANEQFF. The CDR3 DNA is TGTGCCAGCAGTTACGTGACTAGCGGGGCCAATGAGCAGTTCTTC.

The chain recombines TRBV2 with TRBJ1-2; D is ambiguous. Between the trimmed V and J ends, which lost 5 bases and 3 bases, there was a span of 10 bases. Germline V CDR1 and CDR2: SNHLY, FYNNEI. This CDR3 has 13 residues. The CDR3 nucleotides read TGTGCCAGCAGTCGGACTGGGGACTATGGCTACACCTTC. This sequence encodes CASSRTGDYGYTF.

The chain has TRBV28 and TRBJ2-3; 7 nucleotides agree with TRBD1. The CDR3 consists of 16 residues. Germline V CDR1 and CDR2: MDHEN, SYDVKM. J was trimmed by 1 base and V by 4 bases; bases with no gene match: 8. CDR3 in DNA: TGTGCCAGCAGTTCCCTGGACAGGCGTCGCACAGATACGCAGTATTTT. Translated: CASSSLDRRRTDTQYF.

There are a few counts of this clone. The chain joins TRBV5-1 to TRBJ1-2; no clear D. Trimming removed 2 bases from V and 0 bases from J, with 8 bases in between. The V gene's germline CDR1 is SGHRS and CDR2 YFSETQ. The CDR3 contains 14 residues. CDR3 in amino acids: CASSLSTTNYGYTF. The CDR3 DNA sequence: TGCGCCAGCAGCTTATCTACGACTAACTATGGCTACACCTTC. Full variable domain (rest looked up from reference TRBV5-1 and TRBJ1-2): KAGVTQTPRYLIKTRGQQVTLSCSPISGHRSVSWYQQTPGQGLQFLFEYFSETQRNKGNFPGRFSGRQFSNSRSEMNVSTLELGDSALYLCASSLSTTNYGYTFGSGTRLTVV.

The chain recombines TRBV18 with TRBJ2-7; TRBD1 agrees at 7 bases. Germline lookup yields CDR1 KGHSH and CDR2 LQKENI. V shed 5 bases, J shed 2 bases, and the junction held 3 bases outside the gene matches. The CDR3 is 13 amino acids. The CDR3 region is CASSSTGAYEQYF. The CDR3 DNA sequence: TGTGCCAGCTCATCCACAGGGGCCTACGAGCAGTACTTC.

DNA of the CDR3: TGTGCCAGCAGCCCCACAGGGTCAGAGACCCAGTACTTC. Its protein is CASSPTGSETQYF. The rearrangement joins TRBV6-6 to TRBJ2-5; D may be TRBD1 (6 bases). The CDR3 has 13 residues. V lost 6 bases and J 4 bases, leaving 12 bases between the germline ends. Per the germline V gene, CDR1 is MNHNY and CDR2 is SVGAGI (reference sequence).

The chain links TRBV24-1 to TRBJ1-4; 8 bases line up with TRBD1. After removal of 0 bases from V and 2 bases from J, the junction contained 1 base not matched to a gene. Germline CDR1 and CDR2: KGHDR and SFDVKD. CDR3 length equals 16 residues. CDR3 DNA: TGTGCCACCAGTGATTTGAGGACAGGGACTAATGAAAAACTGTTTTTT. It yields the protein CATSDLRTGTNEKLFF.

The CDR3 loop is CASSLGGGSTDTQYF. The CDR3 nucleotides are TGTGCCAGCAGTTTGGGCGGAGGGAGCACAGATACGCAGTATTTT. This chain uses TRBV28 with TRBJ2-3; a weak D match, TRBD2 (6 bases). V dropped 3 bases and J dropped 0 bases, with 10 bases sitting between them. Germline V CDR1 and CDR2: MDHEN, SYDVKM. The CDR3 has 15 amino acids.

The chain couples TRBV7-6 to TRBJ2-1; D may be TRBD1 (6 bases). This CDR3 comprises 16 residues. The germline V gene has CDR1 SGHVS and CDR2 FNYEAQ. With 5 bases removed from V and 7 bases from J, the gap between germline ends came to 21 bases. DNA for the CDR3: TGTGCCAGCAGCCCGTCCGGGACACAAATGGGAAATGAGCAGTTCTTC. Translated, it gives CASSPSGTQMGNEQFF.

The V call is TRBV19, the J call TRBJ2-1, with TRBD1 identical over 10 bases. Germline V gene sequence: CDR1 LNHDA, CDR2 SQIVND (reference sequence). There are 16 residues in the CDR3. J was trimmed by 6 bases and V by 5 bases; bases with no gene match: 10. CDR3 coding DNA: TGTGCCAGTAGTGCCCGGGACAGGGGAGGGGGCAATGAGCAGTTCTTC. Amino acid sequence: CASSARDRGGGNEQFF. The full variable domain, its missing parts supplied by reference TRBV19 and TRBJ2-1, is DGGITQSPKYLFRKEGQNVTLSCEQNLNHDAMYWYRQDPGQGLRLIYYSQIVNDFQKGDIAEGYSVSREKKESFPLTVTSAQKNPTAFYLCASSARDRGGGNEQFFGPGTRLTVL.

This clone was recorded only once. The chain joins TRBV6-6 to TRBJ1-5; D ambiguous. The germline V gene has CDR1 MNHNY and CDR2 SVGAGI (reference sequence). V dropped 3 bases and J dropped 8 bases, with 14 bases sitting between them. The CDR3 covers 14 residues. The CDR3 sequence: CASSYVQASEPQHF. CDR3 sequence (DNA): TGTGCCAGCAGTTATGTCCAGGCCTCGGAGCCCCAGCATTTT.

This chain joins TRBV7-3 and TRBJ2-7; 8 nucleotides agree with TRBD1. Per the germline V gene, CDR1 is SGHTA and CDR2 is FQGTGA. The V and J ends lost 4 bases and 7 bases, in that order; junction bases with no gene match: 6. CDR3 length equals 13 residues. In DNA form, the CDR3 reads TGTGCCAGCAGCTCGCAGGGGGCGCTTGAGCAGTACTTC. Its protein is CASSSQGALEQYF. The full variable domain, with the rest looked up from reference TRBV7-3 and TRBJ2-7, is GAGVSQTPSNKVTEKGKYVELRCDPISGHTALYWYRQSLGQGPEFLIYFQGTGAADDSGLPNDRFFAVRPEGSVSTLKIQRTERGDSAVYLCASSSQGALEQYFGPGTRLTVT.

This chain joins TRBV6-5 and TRBJ2-7; 7 bases agree with TRBD2. Germline V gene lookup returns CDR1 MNHEY and CDR2 SVGAGI. V lost 0 bases, J lost 4 bases, and 3 bases stayed unmatched. The CDR3 is 14 residues long. The CDR3 bases are TGTGCCAGCAGTTACTCGACTAGCCGGTACGAGCAGTACTTC. Translation gives CASSYSTSRYEQYF.

V usage is TRBV27 and J usage is TRBJ1-4; 7 bases agree with TRBD1. From germline, CDR1 is MNHEY and CDR2 SMNVEV (reference sequence). The CDR3 has 15 amino acids. V gave up 5 bases and J gave up 8 bases; unmatched junction bases: 11. CDR3 amino acids: CASSPRQGGREKLFF. In nucleotides, the CDR3 is TGTGCCAGCAGTCCCAGACAGGGAGGTCGGGAAAAACTGTTTTTT.

The V and J genes are TRBV5-1 and TRBJ2-1, with TRBD1 identical over 10 bases. CDR1 and CDR2 from the germline V gene are SGHRS and YFSETQ. CDR3 length: 15 amino acids. V was clipped by 4 bases and J by 1 base; unmatched bases: 2. Here the CDR3 DNA reads TGCGCCAGCAGCCAGGGACAGGGGTCCTACAATGAGCAGTTCTTC. Residues: CASSQGQGSYNEQFF.